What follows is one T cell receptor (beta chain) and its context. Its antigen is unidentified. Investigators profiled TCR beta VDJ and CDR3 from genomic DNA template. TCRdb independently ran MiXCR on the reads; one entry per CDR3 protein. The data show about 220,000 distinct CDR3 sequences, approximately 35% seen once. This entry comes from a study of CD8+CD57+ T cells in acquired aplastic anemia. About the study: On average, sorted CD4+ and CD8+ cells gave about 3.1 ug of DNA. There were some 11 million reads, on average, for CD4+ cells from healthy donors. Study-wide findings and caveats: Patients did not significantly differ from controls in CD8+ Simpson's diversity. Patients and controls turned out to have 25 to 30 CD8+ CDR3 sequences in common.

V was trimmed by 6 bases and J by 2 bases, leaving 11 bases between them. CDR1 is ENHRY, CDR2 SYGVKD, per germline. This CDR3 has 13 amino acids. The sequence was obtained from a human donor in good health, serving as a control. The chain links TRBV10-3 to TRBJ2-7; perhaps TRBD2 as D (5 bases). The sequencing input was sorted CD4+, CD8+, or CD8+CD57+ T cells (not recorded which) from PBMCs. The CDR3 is CAIRELGPYEQYF. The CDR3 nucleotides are TGTGCCATCAGGGAACTAGGCCCCTACGAGCAGTACTTC.